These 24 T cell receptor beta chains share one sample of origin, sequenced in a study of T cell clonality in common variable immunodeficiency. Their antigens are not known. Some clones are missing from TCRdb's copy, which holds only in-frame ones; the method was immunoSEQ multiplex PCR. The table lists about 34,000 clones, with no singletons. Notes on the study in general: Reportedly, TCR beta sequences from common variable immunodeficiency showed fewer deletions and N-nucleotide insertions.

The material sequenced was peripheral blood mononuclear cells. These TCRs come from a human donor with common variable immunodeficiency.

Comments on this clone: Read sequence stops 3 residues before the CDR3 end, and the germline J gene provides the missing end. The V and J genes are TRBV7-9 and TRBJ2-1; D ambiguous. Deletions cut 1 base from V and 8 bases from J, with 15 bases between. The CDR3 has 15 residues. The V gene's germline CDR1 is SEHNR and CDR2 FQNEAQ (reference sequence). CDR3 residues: CASSLVMSSEHEQFF. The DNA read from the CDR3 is TGTGCCAGCAGCTTAGTTATGAGTAGTGAGCATGAG.

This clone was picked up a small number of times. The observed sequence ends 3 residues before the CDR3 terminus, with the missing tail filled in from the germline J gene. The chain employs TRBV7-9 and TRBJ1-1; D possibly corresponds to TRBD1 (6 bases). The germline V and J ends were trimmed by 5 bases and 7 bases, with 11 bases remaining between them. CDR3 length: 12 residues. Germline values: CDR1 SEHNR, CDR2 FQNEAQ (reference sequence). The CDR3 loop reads CASSPEQGEAFF. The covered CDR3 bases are TGTGCCAGCAGCCCCGAACAGGGTGAA.

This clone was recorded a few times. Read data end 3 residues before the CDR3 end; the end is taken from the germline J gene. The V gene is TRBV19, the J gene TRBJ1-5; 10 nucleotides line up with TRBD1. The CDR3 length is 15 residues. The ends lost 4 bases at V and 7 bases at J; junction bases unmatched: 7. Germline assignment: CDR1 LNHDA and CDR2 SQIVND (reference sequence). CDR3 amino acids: CASSKTGGLGQPQHF. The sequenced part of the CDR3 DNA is TGTGCCAGTAGTAAGACAGGGGGCCTAGGACAGCCC.

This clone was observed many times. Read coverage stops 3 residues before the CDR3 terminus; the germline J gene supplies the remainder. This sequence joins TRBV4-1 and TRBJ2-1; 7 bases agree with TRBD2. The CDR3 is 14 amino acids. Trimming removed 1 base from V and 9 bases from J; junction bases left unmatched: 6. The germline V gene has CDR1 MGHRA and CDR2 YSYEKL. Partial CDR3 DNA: TGCGCCAGCAGCCAAGGCCCGGGGGGTGGTGAG. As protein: CASSQGPGGGE. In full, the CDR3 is CASSQGPGGGEQFF.

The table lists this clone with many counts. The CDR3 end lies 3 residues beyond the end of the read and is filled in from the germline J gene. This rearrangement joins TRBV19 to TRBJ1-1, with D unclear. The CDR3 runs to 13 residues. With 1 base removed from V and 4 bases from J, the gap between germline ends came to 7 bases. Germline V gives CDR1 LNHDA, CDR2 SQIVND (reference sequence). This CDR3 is CASSIVRGTEAFF. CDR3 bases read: TGTGCCAGTAGTATAGTACGAGGCACTGAA.

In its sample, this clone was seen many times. The CDR3 loop is CASSPEASGFHEQYF. The sequenced part of the CDR3 DNA is TGTGCCAGCTCACCGGAGGCTAGCGGATTCCACGAG. The chain combines TRBV18 with TRBJ2-7; 7 bases match TRBD2. Read data end 3 residues before the CDR3 end; the end is taken from the germline J gene. This CDR3 is 15 amino acids long. The germline V gene has CDR1 KGHSH and CDR2 LQKENI. V was clipped by 3 bases and J by 5 bases; unmatched bases: 10.

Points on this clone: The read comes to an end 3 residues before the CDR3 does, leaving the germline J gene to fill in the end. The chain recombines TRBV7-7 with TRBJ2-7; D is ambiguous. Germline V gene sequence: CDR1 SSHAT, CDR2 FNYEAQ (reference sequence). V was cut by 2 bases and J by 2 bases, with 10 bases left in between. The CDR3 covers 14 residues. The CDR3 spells CASSLLAGTYEQYF. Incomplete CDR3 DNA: TGTGCCAGCAGCTTATTAGCTGGTACCTACGAG.

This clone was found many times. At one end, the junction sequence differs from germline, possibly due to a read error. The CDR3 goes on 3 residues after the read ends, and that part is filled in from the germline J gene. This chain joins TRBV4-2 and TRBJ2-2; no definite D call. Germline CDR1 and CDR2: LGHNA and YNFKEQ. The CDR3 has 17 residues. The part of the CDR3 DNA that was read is TGCGCCAGCAGCCAAGATCAGTGGAACTATGAAGCCGGGGAG. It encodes CASSQDQWNYEAGE. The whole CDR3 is CASSQDQWNYEAGELFF.

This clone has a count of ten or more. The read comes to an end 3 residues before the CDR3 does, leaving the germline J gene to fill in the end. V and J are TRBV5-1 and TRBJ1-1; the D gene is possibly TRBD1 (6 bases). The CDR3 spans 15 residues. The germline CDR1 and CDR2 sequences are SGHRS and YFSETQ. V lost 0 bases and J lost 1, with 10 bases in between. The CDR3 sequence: CASSLVGGPNTEAFF. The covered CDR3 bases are TGCGCCAGCAGCTTGGTGGGGGGGCCGAACACTGAA.

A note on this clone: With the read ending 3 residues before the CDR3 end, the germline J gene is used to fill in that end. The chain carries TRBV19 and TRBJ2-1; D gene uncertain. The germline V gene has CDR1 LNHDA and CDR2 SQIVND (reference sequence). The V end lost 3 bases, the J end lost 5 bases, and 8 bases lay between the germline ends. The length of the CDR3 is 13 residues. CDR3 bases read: TGTGCCAGTAGTATCAGTCAGGACAATGAG. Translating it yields CASSISQDNE. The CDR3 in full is CASSISQDNEQFF.

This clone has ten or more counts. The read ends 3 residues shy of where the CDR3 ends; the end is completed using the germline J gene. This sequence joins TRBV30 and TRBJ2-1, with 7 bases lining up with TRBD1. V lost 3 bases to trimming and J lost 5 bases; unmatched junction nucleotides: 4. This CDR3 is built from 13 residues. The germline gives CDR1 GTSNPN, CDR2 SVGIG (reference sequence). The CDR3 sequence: CAWSLGQNNEQFF. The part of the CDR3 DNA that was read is TGTGCCTGGAGCCTGGGACAGAACAATGAG.

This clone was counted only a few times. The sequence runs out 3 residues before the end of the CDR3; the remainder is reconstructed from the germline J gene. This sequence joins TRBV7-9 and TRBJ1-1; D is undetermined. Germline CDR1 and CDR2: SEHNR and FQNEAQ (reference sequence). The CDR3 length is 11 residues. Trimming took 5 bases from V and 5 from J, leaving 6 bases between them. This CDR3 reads CASSPRTEAFF. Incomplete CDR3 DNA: TGTGCCAGCAGCCCTCGGACTGAA.

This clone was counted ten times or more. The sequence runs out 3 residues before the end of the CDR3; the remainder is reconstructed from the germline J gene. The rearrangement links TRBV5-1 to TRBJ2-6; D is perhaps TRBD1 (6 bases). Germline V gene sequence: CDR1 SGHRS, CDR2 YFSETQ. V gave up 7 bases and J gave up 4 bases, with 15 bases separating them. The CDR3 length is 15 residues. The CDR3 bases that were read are TGCGCCAGCCATCCAGGGGCAGCCGGGGCCAACGTC. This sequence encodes CASHPGAAGANV. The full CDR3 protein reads CASHPGAAGANVLTF.

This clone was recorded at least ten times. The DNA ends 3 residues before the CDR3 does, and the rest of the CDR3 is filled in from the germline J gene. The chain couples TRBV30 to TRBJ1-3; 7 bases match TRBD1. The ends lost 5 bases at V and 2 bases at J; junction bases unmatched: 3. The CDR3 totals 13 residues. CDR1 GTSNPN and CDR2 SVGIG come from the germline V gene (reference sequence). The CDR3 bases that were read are TGTGCCTGGGGGACAGTGGCTGGAAACACC. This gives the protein CAWGTVAGNT. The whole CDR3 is CAWGTVAGNTIYF.

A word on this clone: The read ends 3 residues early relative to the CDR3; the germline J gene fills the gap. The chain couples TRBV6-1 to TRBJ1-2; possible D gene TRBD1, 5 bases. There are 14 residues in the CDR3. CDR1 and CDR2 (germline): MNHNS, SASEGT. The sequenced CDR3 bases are TGTGCCAGCAGTGAAGACCGGGGGTGGGGAGGC. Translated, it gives CASSEDRGWGG. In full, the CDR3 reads CASSEDRGWGGYTF.

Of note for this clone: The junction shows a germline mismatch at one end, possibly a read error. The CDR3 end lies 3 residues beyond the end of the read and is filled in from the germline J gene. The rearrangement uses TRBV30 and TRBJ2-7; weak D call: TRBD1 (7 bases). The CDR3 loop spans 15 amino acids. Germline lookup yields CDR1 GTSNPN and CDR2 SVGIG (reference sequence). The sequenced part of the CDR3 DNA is TGTGCCTTGAGTTTATGGGGCAGGGGGGCCTACGAG. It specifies CALSLWGRGAYE. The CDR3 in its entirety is CALSLWGRGAYEQYF. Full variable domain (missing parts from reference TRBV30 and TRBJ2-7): SQTIHQWPATLVQPVGSPLSLECTVEGTSNPNLYWYRQAAGRGLQLLFYSVGIGQISSEVPQNLSASRPQDRQFILSSKKLLLSDSGFYLCALSLWGRGAYEQYFGPGTRLTVT.

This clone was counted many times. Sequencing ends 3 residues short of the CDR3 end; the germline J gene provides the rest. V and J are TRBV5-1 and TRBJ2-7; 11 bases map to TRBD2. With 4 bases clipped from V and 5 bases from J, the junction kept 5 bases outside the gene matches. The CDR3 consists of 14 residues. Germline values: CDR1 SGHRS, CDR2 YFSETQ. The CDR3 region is CASSQTSGRDEQYF. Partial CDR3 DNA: TGCGCCAGCAGCCAAACTAGCGGGAGAGACGAG.

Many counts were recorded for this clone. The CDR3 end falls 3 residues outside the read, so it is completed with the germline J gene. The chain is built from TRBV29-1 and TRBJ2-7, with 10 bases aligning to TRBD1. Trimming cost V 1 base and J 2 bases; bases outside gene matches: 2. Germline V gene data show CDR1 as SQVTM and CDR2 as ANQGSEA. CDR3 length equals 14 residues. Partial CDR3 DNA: TGCAGCGTTGAAGTTGGACAGGGGGCCTACGAG. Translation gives CSVEVGQGAYE. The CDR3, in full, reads CSVEVGQGAYEQYF.

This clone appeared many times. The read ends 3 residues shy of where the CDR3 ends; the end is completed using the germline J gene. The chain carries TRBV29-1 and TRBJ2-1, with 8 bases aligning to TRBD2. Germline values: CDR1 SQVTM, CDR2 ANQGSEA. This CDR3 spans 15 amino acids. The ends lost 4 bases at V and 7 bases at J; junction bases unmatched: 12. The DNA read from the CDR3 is TGCAGCGTTGCCCTTAAAGCGGGAGTCTATAATGAG. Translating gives CSVALKAGVYNE. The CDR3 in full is CSVALKAGVYNEQFF.

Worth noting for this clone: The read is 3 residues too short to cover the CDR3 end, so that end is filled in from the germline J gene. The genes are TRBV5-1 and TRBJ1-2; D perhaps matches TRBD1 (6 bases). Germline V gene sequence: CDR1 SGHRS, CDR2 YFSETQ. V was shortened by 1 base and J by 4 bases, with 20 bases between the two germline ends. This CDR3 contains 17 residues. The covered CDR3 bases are TGCGCCAGCAGCTTGTTTTTAGGGGGACCTAAAATCTATGGC. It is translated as CASSLFLGGPKIYG. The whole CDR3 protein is CASSLFLGGPKIYGYTF.

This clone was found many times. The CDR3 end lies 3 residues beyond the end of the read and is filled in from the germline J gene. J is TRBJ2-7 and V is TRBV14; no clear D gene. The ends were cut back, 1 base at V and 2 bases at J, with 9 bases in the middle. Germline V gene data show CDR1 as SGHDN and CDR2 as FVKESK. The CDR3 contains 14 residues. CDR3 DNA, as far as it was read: TGTGCCAGCAGCCAAGGGTACAGCCCCTACGAG. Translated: CASSQGYSPYE. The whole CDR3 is CASSQGYSPYEQYF.

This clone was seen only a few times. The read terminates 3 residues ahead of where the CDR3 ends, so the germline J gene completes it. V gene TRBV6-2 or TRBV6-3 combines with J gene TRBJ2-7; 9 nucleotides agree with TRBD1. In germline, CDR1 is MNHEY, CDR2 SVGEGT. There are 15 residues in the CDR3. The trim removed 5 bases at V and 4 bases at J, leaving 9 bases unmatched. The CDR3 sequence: CASSPGQGRMYEQYF. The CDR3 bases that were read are TGTGCCAGCAGTCCTGGACAGGGGAGGATGTACGAG.

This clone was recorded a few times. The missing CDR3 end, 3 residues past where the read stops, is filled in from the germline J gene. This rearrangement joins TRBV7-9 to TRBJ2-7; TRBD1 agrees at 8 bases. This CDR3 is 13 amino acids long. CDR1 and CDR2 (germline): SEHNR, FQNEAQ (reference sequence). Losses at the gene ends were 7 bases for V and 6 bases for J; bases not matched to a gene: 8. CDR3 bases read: TGTGCCAGCACCCTAACAGGGGGAGGCGAG. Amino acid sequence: CASTLTGGGE. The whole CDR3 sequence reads CASTLTGGGEQYF.

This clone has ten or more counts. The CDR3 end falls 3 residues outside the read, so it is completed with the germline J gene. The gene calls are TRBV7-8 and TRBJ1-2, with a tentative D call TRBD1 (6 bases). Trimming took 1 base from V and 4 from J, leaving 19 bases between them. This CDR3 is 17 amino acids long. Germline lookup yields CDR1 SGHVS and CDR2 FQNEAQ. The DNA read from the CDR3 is TGTGCCAGCAGCTTAGATCGAAGGGGGTCCAACGGCTATGGC. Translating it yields CASSLDRRGSNGYG. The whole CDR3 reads CASSLDRRGSNGYGYTF.